This entry lists 27 T cell receptor beta chains sequenced from one sample in a study of cytomegalovirus exposure and HLA in healthy donors. 60 Vbeta and 13 Jbeta primers were used in PCR. Generated by immunoSEQ multiplex PCR, the TCRdb table keeps only in-frame clones and is missing some. The table shows under 200,000 clones, with 70% to 80% occurring only once. The specimen sequenced was PBMCs. The receptors derive from a female donor in good health and CMV-seronegative.

The chain joins TRBV11-1 to TRBJ2-1; the match to TRBD2 covers 8 bases. This CDR3 region has 15 residues. V lost 5 bases to trimming and J lost 4 bases; unmatched junction nucleotides: 7. Germline CDR1 is SGHAT and CDR2 is FQDESV (reference sequence). CDR3 DNA sequence: TGTGCCAGCAGCCAAGCGGGAGAGTATTACAATGAGCAGTTCTTC. Translation gives CASSQAGEYYNEQFF.

V and J are TRBV28 and TRBJ2-7, with D perhaps TRBD1 (6 bases). Germline V gives CDR1 MDHEN, CDR2 SYDVKM. V lost 8 bases and J 7 bases, leaving 24 bases between the germline ends. CDR3 length: 15 amino acids. The CDR3 is CASERTAPTGKEQYF. CDR3 DNA sequence: TGTGCCAGCGAGCGGACAGCACCCACTGGAAAGGAGCAGTACTTC.

This clone was counted only a few times. The chain uses TRBV10-3 and TRBJ2-6; maybe TRBD2 (5 bases). The CDR3 has 16 residues. CDR1 ENHRY and CDR2 SYGVKD come from the germline V gene. Trimming removed 4 bases from V and 2 bases from J, with 12 bases in between. This CDR3 reads CAISVEGGPGANVLTF. In DNA, the CDR3 is TGTGCCATCAGTGTCGAGGGTGGCCCTGGGGCCAACGTCCTGACTTTC.

This chain connects TRBV12-5 to TRBJ1-4; the D gene is possibly TRBD1 (5 bases). The CDR3 length is 13 residues. With 0 bases removed from V and 8 bases from J, the gap between germline ends came to 7 bases. CDR1 is LGHNT, CDR2 FRNRAP, per germline. CDR3 protein: CASGLVGVEKLFF. The CDR3 DNA sequence: TGTGCTAGTGGTTTGGTAGGGGTGGAAAAACTGTTTTTT.

As concerns this clone: The junction does not match germline at one end; this may be a read error. The rearrangement uses TRBV4-2 and TRBJ1-2, with 8 bases fitting TRBD1. This CDR3 region has 18 residues. CDR1 is LGHNA, CDR2 YNFKEQ, per germline. The DNA of the CDR3 is TGTGCCGGCAGCCAGGAAGACAGGGGAAGCCTCCCTAACTATGGCTACACCTTC. Its translation is CAGSQEDRGSLPNYGYTF.

The chain carries TRBV11-2 and TRBJ2-1; D is perhaps TRBD2 (6 bases). Germline V gene sequence: CDR1 SGHAT, CDR2 FQNNGV. Trimming stripped 4 bases from V and 1 base from J, with 11 bases between. The CDR3 is made up of 15 amino acids. The CDR3 nucleotides read TGTGCCAGCAGCTCCGTAGCGGATTCCTACAATGAGCAGTTCTTC. Amino acids: CASSSVADSYNEQFF.

The chain links TRBV9 to TRBJ2-7; D might be TRBD2 (6 bases). Per the germline V gene, CDR1 is SGDLS and CDR2 is YYNGEE. The CDR3 sequence is 15 residues long. Trimming removed 2 bases from V and 5 bases from J, with 17 bases in between. This chain's CDR3 is CASSVQHGGSDEQYF. CDR3 nucleotides: TGTGCCAGCAGCGTCCAGCACGGGGGTTCGGACGAGCAGTACTTC.

This clone appeared a few times. V and J are TRBV10-3 and TRBJ2-1, with 12 bases fitting TRBD2. CDR3 length: 15 residues. V lost 8 bases to trimming and J lost 1 base; unmatched junction nucleotides: 3. Germline-derived CDR1 and CDR2 are ENHRY and SYGVKD. This chain's CDR3 is CAIGLAGKSYNEQFF. CDR3 nucleotides: TGTGCCATCGGACTAGCGGGAAAGTCCTACAATGAGCAGTTCTTC.

The V and J genes are TRBV7-9 and TRBJ1-4; D is unclear. V lost 5 bases and J lost 7, with 17 bases in between. Germline V lookup: CDR1 SEHNR, CDR2 FQNEAQ (reference sequence). This CDR3 is 15 amino acids long. CDR3 region: CASSIADGRLEKLFF. Here the CDR3 DNA reads TGTGCCAGCAGCATCGCCGATGGGCGCCTTGAAAAACTGTTTTTT.

The chain uses TRBV28 and TRBJ2-7; 10 nucleotides match TRBD1. The V gene's germline CDR1 is MDHEN and CDR2 SYDVKM. The length of the CDR3 is 14 residues. V lost 5 bases and J lost 13; bases outside the gene matches: 14. The CDR3 reads CASSLTGQGSKSYF. CDR3 DNA: TGTGCCAGCAGTCTCACGGGACAGGGGAGTAAGAGCTACTTC. Supplemented by reference TRBV28 and TRBJ2-7, the full variable domain reads DVKVTQSSRYLVKRTGEKVFLECVQDMDHENMFWYRQDPGLGLRLIYFSYDVKMKEKGDIPEGYSVSREKKERFSLILESASTNQTSMYLCASSLTGQGSKSYFGPGTRLTVT.

The chain recombines TRBV11-1 with TRBJ2-3, with 9 bases matching TRBD2. V trimming: 5 bases; J trimming: 3 bases; junction bases outside the gene matches: 3. The germline V gene has CDR1 SGHAT and CDR2 FQDESV (reference sequence). The CDR3 length is 14 residues. The CDR3: CASSAGGPTDTQYF. Written as DNA, the CDR3 is TGTGCCAGCAGCGCGGGGGGGCCTACAGATACGCAGTATTTT. Filled out from reference TRBV11-1 and TRBJ2-3, the complete variable domain reads EAEVAQSPRYKITEKSQAVAFWCDPISGHATLYWYRQILGQGPELLVQFQDESVVDDSQLPKDRFSAERLKGVDSTLKIQPAELGDSAMYLCASSAGGPTDTQYFGPGTRLTVL.

This rearrangement joins TRBV4-2 to TRBJ2-2, with D tentatively TRBD1 (6 bases). CDR3 size: 17 residues. Per germline, CDR1 LGHNA and CDR2 YNFKEQ. V was cut by 3 bases and J by 4 bases, with 18 bases left in between. CDR3 in amino acids: CASSQRLTGSGTGELFF. The CDR3 coding sequence is TGTGCCAGCAGCCAGCGTTTAACAGGGTCGGGCACCGGGGAGCTGTTTTTT.

This clone has only a few counts. V usage is TRBV2 and J usage is TRBJ2-7; 9 bases are shared with TRBD1. V shed 4 bases, J shed 3 bases, and the junction held 7 bases outside the gene matches. In germline, CDR1 is SNHLY, CDR2 FYNNEI. The CDR3 is made up of 15 amino acids. CDR3 protein: CASSVGQGIRYEQYF. Here the CDR3 DNA reads TGTGCCAGCAGTGTGGGACAGGGCATACGCTACGAGCAGTACTTC.

This sequence joins TRBV7-2 and TRBJ2-5; tentatively, D is TRBD2 (6 bases). Germline V gene data show CDR1 as SGHTA and CDR2 as FQGNSA. The CDR3 consists of 14 residues. V lost 2 bases to trimming and J lost 2 bases, with 9 bases between them. The CDR3 bases are TGTGCCAGCAGCTTAAAGCGGGCACAAGAGACCCAGTACTTC. Residues: CASSLKRAQETQYF.

The chain is built from TRBV19 and TRBJ2-3; TRBD2 agrees at 8 bases. Germline CDR1 is LNHDA and CDR2 is SQIVND (reference sequence). The CDR3 contains 15 residues. The J segment lost 1 base and the V segment lost 6 bases, leaving 6 bases of the junction unmatched. In DNA form, the CDR3 reads TGTGCCAGTAGAGGGCGGGGGGCCCGCACAGATACGCAGTATTTT. Amino acid sequence: CASRGRGARTDTQYF. The full variable domain, its missing parts supplied by reference TRBV19 and TRBJ2-3, is DGGITQSPKYLFRKEGQNVTLSCEQNLNHDAMYWYRQDPGQGLRLIYYSQIVNDFQKGDIAEGYSVSREKKESFPLTVTSAQKNPTAFYLCASRGRGARTDTQYFGPGTRLTVL.

J is TRBJ2-2 and V is TRBV7-9, with TRBD1 matching 7 bases. The CDR3 consists of 11 residues. Germline V gene data show CDR1 as SEHNR and CDR2 as FQNEAQ (reference sequence). V trimming: 10 bases; J trimming: 9 bases; junction bases outside the gene matches: 5. This CDR3 reads CATKGARELFF. The CDR3 DNA is TGTGCCACCAAGGGGGCGCGGGAGCTGTTTTTT.

The chain uses TRBV11-3 and TRBJ2-2; TRBD1 might be the D (5 bases). V gave up 1 base and J gave up 8 bases, with 8 bases separating them. The CDR3 length is 13 residues. CDR1 and CDR2 (germline): SGHNT, YENEEA. The CDR3 loop reads CASSLGTFGELFF. The CDR3 region has the DNA TGTGCCAGCAGCTTAGGGACATTTGGGGAGCTGTTTTTT.

This chain joins TRBV5-1 and TRBJ2-1; TRBD1 matches 7 bases. Germline CDR1 and CDR2: SGHRS and YFSETQ. V lost 0 bases, J lost 4 bases, and 4 bases stayed unmatched. The CDR3 runs to 15 residues. This CDR3 reads CASSLEGQTYNEQFF. The CDR3 DNA reads as TGCGCCAGCAGCTTGGAGGGACAGACTTACAATGAGCAGTTCTTC.

This clone was detected a few times. The rearrangement uses TRBV30 and TRBJ1-5, with no clear D. V shed 1 base and J shed 9 bases, with 10 bases lying between them. The CDR3 runs 12 residues. From germline, CDR1 is GTSNPN and CDR2 SVGIG (reference sequence). DNA for the CDR3: TGTGCCTGGAGTGCCGATTTCGGGCCCCAGCATTTT. This translates into CAWSADFGPQHF. The variable domain in full, completed from reference TRBV30 and TRBJ1-5, reads SQTIHQWPATLVQPVGSPLSLECTVEGTSNPNLYWYRQAAGRGLQLLFYSVGIGQISSEVPQNLSASRPQDRQFILSSKKLLLSDSGFYLCAWSADFGPQHFGDGTRLSIL.

V usage is TRBV19 and J usage is TRBJ1-1; D is unclear. Germline V gives CDR1 LNHDA, CDR2 SQIVND (reference sequence). V was clipped by 7 bases and J by 8 bases, with 11 bases between them. The CDR3 has 11 residues. CDR3 nucleotides: TGTGCCAGTATAGGAGTGGCAGAAGCTTTCTTT. It is translated as CASIGVAEAFF.

V is TRBV28 and J is TRBJ1-2; 9 nucleotides agree with TRBD1. The CDR3 extends over 14 amino acids. Germline V gives CDR1 MDHEN, CDR2 SYDVKM. Trimming removed 5 bases from V and 8 bases from J; junction bases left unmatched: 9. Here the CDR3 reads CASSQRDRVLGYTF. Here the CDR3 DNA reads TGTGCCAGCAGTCAACGGGACAGGGTTCTCGGCTACACCTTC.

The chain employs TRBV9 and TRBJ2-3, with a possible D match to TRBD1 (6 bases). The CDR3 contains 14 residues. CDR1 SGDLS and CDR2 YYNGEE come from the germline V gene. Trimming took 3 bases from V and 7 from J, leaving 15 bases between them. The CDR3 loop is CASSASLGTYTQYF. CDR3 sequence (DNA): TGTGCCAGCAGCGCCTCCCTGGGGACATATACGCAGTATTTT.

The chain carries TRBV4-1 and TRBJ2-3; TRBD2 matches at 12 bases. This CDR3 contains 16 residues. V trimming: 1 base; J trimming: 4 bases; junction bases outside the gene matches: 3. Per germline, CDR1 MGHRA and CDR2 YSYEKL. The CDR3 DNA reads as TGCGCCAGCAGCCAAGGACTAGCGGGAGACGCAGATACGCAGTATTTT. This gives the protein CASSQGLAGDADTQYF.

The gene calls are TRBV4-2 and TRBJ2-7; D is possibly TRBD2 (5 bases). V was shortened by 0 bases and J by 6 bases, with 15 bases between the two germline ends. The CDR3 consists of 15 residues. Germline CDR1 LGHNA, CDR2 YNFKEQ. This CDR3 is CASSQDRRAVFEQYF. Here the CDR3 DNA reads TGTGCCAGCAGCCAAGATCGGCGGGCCGTATTCGAGCAGTACTTC.

The J gene is TRBJ1-1, the V gene TRBV11-1; D remains unclear. Germline V gene lookup returns CDR1 SGHAT and CDR2 FQDESV (reference sequence). This CDR3 is 14 amino acids long. Trimming stripped 0 bases from V and 2 bases from J, with 7 bases between. CDR3 protein: CASSLARANTEAFF. Here the CDR3 DNA reads TGTGCCAGCAGCTTAGCGCGGGCTAACACTGAAGCTTTCTTT.

The V and J genes are TRBV9 and TRBJ1-1; D may be TRBD1 (5 bases). The germline V gene has CDR1 SGDLS and CDR2 YYNGEE. The V and J ends lost 3 bases and 0 bases respectively, with 15 bases between them. This CDR3 region has 16 residues. CDR3 in amino acids: CASSAGGPLLNTEAFF. The CDR3 DNA reads TGTGCCAGCAGCGCGGGGGGACCACTCTTGAACACTGAAGCTTTCTTT.

The chain employs TRBV18 and TRBJ2-3, with 10 nucleotides matching TRBD2. The CDR3 length is 15 residues. Germline V gives CDR1 KGHSH, CDR2 LQKENI. V lost 6 bases to trimming and J lost 3 bases; unmatched junction nucleotides: 6. The CDR3 DNA reads TGTGCCAGCTCCCGCGGAGCGGGGGGGACAGATACGCAGTATTTT. The encoded protein is CASSRGAGGTDTQYF.